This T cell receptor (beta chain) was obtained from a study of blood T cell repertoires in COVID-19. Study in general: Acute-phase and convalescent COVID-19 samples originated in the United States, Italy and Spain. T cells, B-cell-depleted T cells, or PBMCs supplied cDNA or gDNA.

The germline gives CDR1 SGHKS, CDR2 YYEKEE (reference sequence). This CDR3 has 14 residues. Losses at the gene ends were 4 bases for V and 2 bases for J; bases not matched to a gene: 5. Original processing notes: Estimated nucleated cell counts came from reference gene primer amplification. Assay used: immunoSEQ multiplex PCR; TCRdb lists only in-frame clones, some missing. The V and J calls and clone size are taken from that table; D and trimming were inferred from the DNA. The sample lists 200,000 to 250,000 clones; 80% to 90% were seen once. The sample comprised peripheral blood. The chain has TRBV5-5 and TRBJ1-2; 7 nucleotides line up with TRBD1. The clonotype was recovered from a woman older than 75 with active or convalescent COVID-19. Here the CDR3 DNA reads TGTGCCAGCAGCAGGTTGACAGGGAACTATGGCTACACCTTC. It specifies CASSRLTGNYGYTF. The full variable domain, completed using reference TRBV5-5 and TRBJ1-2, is DAGVTQSPTHLIKTRGQQVTLRCSPISGHKSVSWYQQVLGQGPQFIFQYYEKEERGRGNFPDRFSARQFPNYSSELNVNALLLGDSALYLCASSRLTGNYGYTFGSGTRLTVV.